The entry below describes one T cell receptor (beta chain). Its antigen is currently unknown. At the DNA level, this CDR3 is encoded by other sequences in the same sample as well. The data originate from a study of beta chain features in type 1 diabetes. Overall study results and limits: The similarity of naive, central memory and Treg TCRB repertoires appeared greater among patients than among healthy donors. Fewer insertions but more deletions were seen at VDJ junctions in type 1 diabetes patients. A definitive answer on HLA type influencing TCRB rearrangement was not reached here. Significant though moderate, a shortening of TCRB CDR3s appeared in all four CD4+ subsets of Type 1 diabetes patients.

Germline V gene sequence: CDR1 LGHNA, CDR2 YSLEER. The V end lost 3 bases, the J end lost 2 bases, and 22 bases lay between the germline ends. The CDR3 loop spans 18 amino acids. Blood was drawn once from each donor into heparinised tubes. The draws averaged around 110 mL. Expressed TCRB transcripts were sequenced after all isolated RNA was converted to cDNA. Sequenced by immunoSEQ multiplex PCR; TCRdb stores in-frame clones only, minus some. The data show around 97,000 clones, approximately 30% seen once. Sequenced input: central memory CD4+ T cells from blood. The J gene is TRBJ2-5, the V gene TRBV4-3; maybe TRBD2 (5 bases). The source is a young woman with type 1 diabetes. The CDR3 bases are TGCGCCAGCAGCCAGGAAGCACCATCGAGCGGCTTACAAGAGACCCAGTACTTC. As protein: CASSQEAPSSGLQETQYF.